Sequencing of this T cell receptor (beta chain) was carried out in a study of shared clonotypes between healthy human individuals. General observations from the study: Shared clonotypes across all four donors exceeded non-shared ones in generation probability.

At deep level, the assay was performed. Each subset's genomic DNA was shared equally among a number of immunoSEQ plates. Repertoires were generated with immunoSEQ multiplex PCR, while TCRdb's copy carries only in-frame clones and drops some. The profile shows 2 million to 2.5 million clones, roughly 90% of them singletons. Everyone who donated was a Caucasian adult who lived in Nashville, Tennessee. About this clone itself: Antigen specificity is unknown.

This clonotype was obtained from a man in his late teens or twenties in good health. Some clones in this sample may be carry-over from other donors' samples. The sequenced material came from naive CD4+ T cells from PBMCs. Described subset: CD45RA+ positively selected.

The CDR3 protein is CASSIPQETQYF. CDR3 in DNA: TGTGCCAGCAGCATTCCCCAAGAGACCCAGTACTTC. The rearrangement links TRBV5-4 to TRBJ2-5; no reliable D call. Germline V gene sequence: CDR1 SGHNT, CDR2 YYREEE (reference sequence). The ends were cut back, 4 bases at V and 1 base at J, with 5 bases in the middle. The CDR3 spans 12 residues. Full variable domain (rest looked up from reference TRBV5-4 and TRBJ2-5): ETGVTQSPTHLIKTRGQQVTLRCSSQSGHNTVSWYQQALGQGPQFIFQYYREEENGRGNFPPRFSGLQFPNYSSELNVNALELDDSALYLCASSIPQETQYFGPGTRLLVL.